These 2 T cell receptor beta chains were all obtained from the same sample, sequenced in a study of spatial heterogeneity in lung cancer. Specified time point: sample taken at primary tumor resection. Unsorted tumor, nontumor lung tissue or cryopreserved PBMC supplied the whole RNA. Each CDR3 protein is one row after TCRdb ran MiXCR on the 5' RACE reads. Of tens of thousands of distinct CDR3 sequences listed, 10% to 15% are singletons. The source was PBMCs, collected at surgery. The origin of the receptors is a male donor with early-stage non-small cell lung cancer.

Only a few counts were recorded for this clonotype. The chain has TRBV29-1 and TRBJ1-6; perhaps TRBD1 as D (5 bases). Per the germline V gene, CDR1 is SQVTM and CDR2 is ANQGSEA. V was shortened by 1 base and J by 7 bases, with 20 bases between the two germline ends. The CDR3 sequence is 17 residues long. The CDR3 spells CSVEGGPAGTGNSPLHF. The CDR3 DNA follows: TGCAGCGTTGAAGGAGGGCCCGCAGGGACGGGGAATTCACCCCTCCACTTT.

This chain connects TRBV29-1 to TRBJ1-1, with D perhaps TRBD1 (6 bases). Deletions cut 4 bases from V and 1 base from J, with 10 bases between. Germline V gene sequence: CDR1 SQVTM, CDR2 ANQGSEA. The CDR3 length is 13 residues. CDR3 DNA sequence: TGCAGCGTTGCAGAAGGGGGGAACACTGAAGCTTTCTTT. Translation: CSVAEGGNTEAFF.